One sample yielded the 16 T cell receptor beta chains listed below, sequenced in a study of T cells expressing NK-cell markers. From its re-call of the 5' RACE reads, TCRdb lists each CDR3 protein once, without DNA. The sample has about 400,000 distinct CDR3 sequences, and its top ten clones hold around 10%. What was sequenced was blood T cells: a sorted CD56 or NKG2C T cell subset, CD4+ or CD8+ T cells, or bulk PBMC T cells (not recorded which). All receptors derive from a woman aged 45 to 65 in good health.

The chain combines TRBV11-3 with TRBJ1-4; TCRdb gives TRBD1 as the D gene, but with no DNA this cannot be confirmed. Germline V CDR1 and CDR2: SGHNT, YENEEA. The CDR3 has 13 amino acids. CDR3 in amino acids: CASSPQDTEKLFF.

The chain couples TRBV5-5 to TRBJ2-1; TCRdb indicates TRBD2, and absent DNA this call remains unverified. Germline CDR1 SGHKS, CDR2 YYEKEE (reference sequence). This CDR3 spans 18 amino acids. The CDR3 sequence: CASNLYWGGSSSYNEQFF.

This chain links TRBV6-6 with TRBJ2-1; lacking DNA, the TRBD1 call made by TCRdb goes unchecked. The CDR3 spans 15 residues. Per the germline V gene, CDR1 is MNHNY and CDR2 is SVGAGI (reference sequence). CDR3 sequence: CASSVHRDGGNEQFF.

The chain recombines TRBV28 with TRBJ2-2; TCRdb reports TRBD1, a call that lacks DNA to check it against. CDR3 length: 16 residues. Per germline, CDR1 MDHEN and CDR2 SYDVKM. The CDR3 sequence: CASSSQGAGNTGELFF.

This chain joins TRBV12-3 or TRBV12-4 and TRBJ2-7; TCRdb lists TRBD2, though no DNA is available to test this call. This CDR3 spans 12 amino acids. The CDR3 is CASTSPRGGQYF.

The rearrangement uses TRBV30 and TRBJ2-1; TCRdb gives TRBD2 as the D gene, but with no DNA this cannot be confirmed. This CDR3 comprises 20 residues. Germline CDR1 is GTSNPN and CDR2 is SVGIG (reference sequence). The CDR3 sequence: CAWRTSGSGVGGLGSNEQFF.

This rearrangement joins TRBV4-1 to TRBJ2-1; absent DNA, TCRdb's TRBD1 call cannot be checked. The CDR3 has 17 residues. CDR1 is MGHRA, CDR2 YSYEKL, per germline. CDR3 protein: CASSQGAGQDHYNEQFF.

V gene TRBV10-3 combines with J gene TRBJ1-2; TCRdb picks TRBD1, but there is no DNA to check that call. The CDR3 contains 14 residues. Germline CDR1 is ENHRY and CDR2 is SYGVKD. This CDR3 reads CAISESGQVYGYTF.

This chain uses TRBV7-9 with TRBJ2-2; the D call from TCRdb, TRBD1, cannot be confirmed without DNA. The CDR3 has 17 amino acids. Germline-derived CDR1 and CDR2 are SEHNR and FQNEAQ (reference sequence). The CDR3: CASSRRGGADSTGELFF.

The chain has TRBV10-3 and TRBJ2-1; with no DNA, the TCRdb D assignment of TRBD2 cannot be verified. This CDR3 comprises 16 residues. Germline loops: CDR1 ENHRY, CDR2 SYGVKD. The CDR3 loop reads CAISERVSGGNNEQFF.

The chain combines TRBV6-5 with TRBJ1-1; TCRdb's D gene call, TRBD1, goes unchecked for lack of DNA. Germline values: CDR1 MNHEY, CDR2 SVGAGI. This CDR3 has 13 residues. CDR3: CATLETGVREAFF.

The V call is TRBV27, the J call TRBJ2-7; TCRdb picks TRBD1, but there is no DNA to check that call. The CDR3 runs to 14 residues. Germline values: CDR1 MNHEY, CDR2 SMNVEV (reference sequence). The CDR3 protein is CASSPGQGGYEQYF.

The chain links TRBV27 to TRBJ2-1; TCRdb's D gene call, TRBD2, goes unchecked for lack of DNA. The germline gives CDR1 MNHEY, CDR2 SMNVEV (reference sequence). The CDR3 has 17 residues. The CDR3 sequence: CASSLSTGTRLYNEQFF.

The chain has TRBV15 and TRBJ2-1; the TCRdb call, TRBD1, lacks DNA for checking. Germline CDR1 is LNHNV and CDR2 is YYDKDF (reference sequence). There are 13 residues in the CDR3. CDR3 sequence: CATRRWGADEQFF.

The V gene is TRBV24-1, the J gene TRBJ2-3; TCRdb's D call, TRBD2, is unchecked because there is no DNA. Per germline, CDR1 KGHDR and CDR2 SFDVKD. The CDR3 spans 13 residues. CDR3 loop: CATSAGLVDTQYF.

The V and J genes are TRBV20-1 and TRBJ1-2; TCRdb returns TRBD1, unconfirmable since there is no DNA. The germline CDR1 and CDR2 sequences are DFQATT and SNEGSKA (reference sequence). The CDR3 contains 13 residues. The CDR3 sequence: CSARTRGSDGYTF.